These 19 T cell receptor beta chains were sequenced from one sample in a study of blood T cell repertoires in COVID-19. Only in-frame clones appear in the TCRdb table, and some are missing; sequencing was by immunoSEQ multiplex PCR. The sample gives 46,000 or so clones, roughly 90% of which show up once; over 15% is in the top ten. Sequencing input: peripheral blood. Every receptor here comes from an older man with active COVID-19.

This sequence joins TRBV14 and TRBJ2-2; 8 bases fit TRBD2. Germline V gene lookup returns CDR1 SGHDN and CDR2 FVKESK. The CDR3 spans 16 residues. Germline trimming cut 4 bases from V and 6 bases from J; bases unmatched to any gene: 10. DNA of the CDR3: TGTGCCAGCAGCCCTGGGACTAGAGTCCCCCCCGGGGAGCTGTTTTTT. Translating gives CASSPGTRVPPGELFF. Based on the CDR3 plus reference TRBV14 and TRBJ2-2, the full variable domain is EAGVTQFPSHSVIEKGQTVTLRCDPISGHDNLYWYRRVMGKEIKFLLHFVKESKQDESGMPNNRFLAERTGGTYSTLKVQPAELEDSGVYFCASSPGTRVPPGELFFGEGSRLTVL.

This clone was seen more than once but under ten times. This chain connects TRBV4-1 to TRBJ2-1; 10 bases line up with TRBD2. This CDR3 is built from 17 residues. V gave up 0 bases and J gave up 7 bases; unmatched junction bases: 9. The germline gives CDR1 MGHRA, CDR2 YSYEKL. The CDR3 nucleotides are TGCGCCAGCAGCCAAGATCAGGCTAGCGGGAGTTTTAATGAGCAGTTCTTC. This gives the protein CASSQDQASGSFNEQFF.

The chain uses TRBV28 and TRBJ1-6, with D possibly matching TRBD1 (6 bases). The ends were cut back, 5 bases at V and 9 bases at J, with 14 bases in the middle. The CDR3 totals 14 residues. Germline V CDR1 and CDR2: MDHEN, SYDVKM. CDR3 in DNA: TGTGCCAGCAGTACAGGGCAGAAATTTTCACCCCTCCACTTT. Residues: CASSTGQKFSPLHF.

The rearrangement uses TRBV7-3 and TRBJ1-6, with a possible D match to TRBD1 (5 bases). Trimming shortened V by 2 bases and J by 10 bases, and 12 bases separated the two germline ends. The germline gives CDR1 SGHTA, CDR2 FQGTGA. This CDR3 contains 14 residues. CDR3 sequence reads: CASSLGSGHSPLHF. The CDR3 DNA reads as TGTGCCAGCAGCTTAGGTTCAGGGCACTCACCCCTCCACTTT.

The rearrangement links TRBV6-5 to TRBJ1-1, with D hard to call. The CDR3 length is 13 residues. V shed 2 bases and J shed 11 bases, with 15 bases lying between them. Germline CDR1 is MNHEY and CDR2 is SVGAGI. Written as DNA, the CDR3 is TGTGCCAGCAGTTACAGGACGGGGAGTTGGGCTTTCTTT. Its translation: CASSYRTGSWAFF.

The V call is TRBV19, the J call TRBJ1-4; D might be TRBD1 (6 bases). Looked up from germline, CDR1 is LNHDA and CDR2 is SQIVND (reference sequence). The V and J ends lost 5 bases and 2 bases respectively, with 12 bases between them. The CDR3 runs 15 residues. CDR3 region: CASSFGGATNEKLFF. DNA of the CDR3: TGTGCCAGTAGTTTCGGGGGGGCGACTAATGAAAAACTGTTTTTT.

The chain links TRBV3-1 (or the pseudogene TRBV3-2) to TRBJ2-3; D might be TRBD1 (6 bases). The ends were cut back, 3 bases at V and 5 bases at J, with 15 bases in the middle. This CDR3 has 15 residues. In germline, CDR1 is LGHDT, CDR2 YNNKEL (reference sequence). The CDR3 DNA reads as TGTGCCAGCAGCCATAATCTGGGGGCCGGAGATACGCAGTATTTT. This sequence encodes CASSHNLGAGDTQYF.

The genes are TRBV28 and TRBJ1-4; D is perhaps TRBD1 (5 bases). There are 15 residues in the CDR3. Trimming pared 7 bases from V and 6 bases from J, leaving 18 bases between. CDR1 MDHEN and CDR2 SYDVKM come from the germline V gene. DNA of the CDR3: TGTGCCAGCAATACAGGTTTTGCCAGGCATGAAAAACTGTTTTTT. It encodes CASNTGFARHEKLFF.

This chain connects TRBV7-3 to TRBJ2-5, with D tentatively TRBD2 (5 bases). V was shortened by 2 bases and J by 2 bases, with 6 bases between the two germline ends. CDR1 SGHTA and CDR2 FQGTGA come from the germline V gene. The CDR3 contains 13 residues. The CDR3 loop reads CASSLRGQETQYF. Here the CDR3 DNA reads TGTGCCAGCAGCTTACGGGGACAAGAGACCCAGTACTTC.

The chain recombines TRBV11-2 with TRBJ2-5; 10 bases align to TRBD2. Germline lookup yields CDR1 SGHAT and CDR2 FQNNGV. V was clipped by 0 bases and J by 2 bases; unmatched bases: 6. CDR3 length equals 17 residues. CDR3 nucleotides: TGTGCCAGCAGCTTAGATCTGCTAGCGGGAGCTCAAGAGACCCAGTACTTC. Protein sequence: CASSLDLLAGAQETQYF.

The chain uses TRBV5-6 and TRBJ2-1, with a possible D match to TRBD1 (6 bases). V gave up 4 bases and J gave up 16 bases, with 15 bases separating them. This CDR3 contains 11 residues. Looked up from germline, CDR1 is SGHDT and CDR2 is YYEEEE. CDR3 sequence: CASSLRDIVFF. CDR3 DNA: TGTGCCAGCAGCCTCCGGGACATAGTTTTCTTC.

The chain couples TRBV18 to TRBJ1-5, with a possible D match to TRBD1 (6 bases). Trimming removed 8 bases from V and 0 bases from J, with 17 bases in between. The CDR3 sequence is 16 residues long. The germline V gene encodes CDR1 KGHSH and CDR2 LQKENI. The DNA for the CDR3 is TGTGCCAGCGCCCCCGGGACATCTTATAGCAATCAGCCCCAGCATTTT. Protein product: CASAPGTSYSNQPQHF.

This clone showed up just once. V is TRBV28 and J is TRBJ2-5, with TRBD1 matching 7 bases. The CDR3 consists of 15 residues. The ends lost 3 bases at V and 5 bases at J; junction bases unmatched: 9. Germline V gene sequence: CDR1 MDHEN, CDR2 SYDVKM. The CDR3 region has the DNA TGTGCCAGCAGTTTCGGGGCAGGGGGATGGGAGACCCAGTACTTC. This sequence encodes CASSFGAGGWETQYF.

The gene calls are TRBV5-1 and TRBJ2-1; maybe TRBD2 (5 bases). Germline V gene sequence: CDR1 SGHRS, CDR2 YFSETQ. Between the trimmed V and J ends, which lost 0 bases and 0 bases, there was a span of 7 bases. The CDR3 covers 15 residues. The CDR3 loop reads CASSLEGSSYNEQFF. In DNA form, the CDR3 reads TGCGCCAGCAGCTTGGAAGGGAGCTCCTACAATGAGCAGTTCTTC.

This clone came up once. The chain recombines TRBV6-2 or TRBV6-3 with TRBJ2-3; the D is unclear. CDR3 length: 17 residues. V gave up 0 bases and J gave up 7 bases, with 20 bases separating them. The V gene's germline CDR1 is MNHEY and CDR2 SVGEGT. CDR3 sequence: CASSYSPGGDPPHTQYF. CDR3 sequence (DNA): TGTGCCAGCAGTTACTCCCCTGGCGGAGATCCCCCACATACGCAGTATTTT.

V usage is TRBV7-2 and J usage is TRBJ2-7, with 7 bases identical to TRBD2. The junction had 16 bases not matched to a gene; V was cut back by 1 base and J by 7 bases. The CDR3 loop spans 17 amino acids. In germline, CDR1 is SGHTA, CDR2 FQGNSA. CDR3 residues: CASSLGSVGRALGEQYF. The CDR3 DNA reads as TGTGCCAGCAGCTTAGGGTCGGTGGGGAGGGCTTTAGGGGAGCAGTACTTC.

This chain uses TRBV6-5 with TRBJ1-2; 7 bases line up with TRBD1. The CDR3 is 14 amino acids. V was clipped by 2 bases and J by 2 bases; unmatched bases: 2. From germline, CDR1 is MNHEY and CDR2 SVGAGI. The DNA for the CDR3 is TGTGCCAGCAGTTACAGGGGGCCAAACTATGGCTACACCTTC. Translation: CASSYRGPNYGYTF.

The rearrangement links TRBV6-2 or TRBV6-3 to TRBJ1-5; D call uncertain. The V end was cut by 0 bases, the J end by 4 bases, with 10 bases between. This CDR3 is built from 15 residues. The V gene's germline CDR1 is MNHEY and CDR2 SVGEGT. CDR3 sequence reads: CASSYSSGLNQPQHF. The CDR3, as DNA: TGTGCCAGCAGTTACTCGAGCGGGTTGAATCAGCCCCAGCATTTT.

The gene calls are TRBV7-7 and TRBJ2-5, with 7 bases fitting TRBD1. This CDR3 is built from 14 residues. The germline V gene encodes CDR1 SSHAT and CDR2 FNYEAQ (reference sequence). J was trimmed by 8 bases and V by 5 bases; bases with no gene match: 11. In DNA, the CDR3 is TGTGCCAGCAGCCCCCAAGGACAGGCTCGAACCCAGTACTTC. It is translated as CASSPQGQARTQYF.